These T cell receptor beta chains were read from a single sample in a study of cytomegalovirus exposure and HLA in healthy donors. Here immunoSEQ multiplex PCR was the method, and the copy in TCRdb shows in-frame clones only, minus some. The data hold roughly 90,000 clones, with around three quarters observed a single time. The sequenced sample was PBMCs. These receptor sequences come from a woman in her forties in good health and CMV-seropositive. The CDR3 runs from the conserved cysteine through the conserved F or W. Fields, in order: V gene, clone size, D gene, J gene, CDR3 protein, CDR3 DNA. The D gene is left open where the match is weak. Clone size, where shown, is once, few, many, or a class for clones that have expanded.

>TRBV21-1|NA|NA|TRBJ2-7
CASSMPRGPSSYEQYF
TGTGCCAGCAGCATGCCCAGGGGACCTAGCTCCTACGAGCAGTACTTC
>TRBV7-9|NA|TRBD1|TRBJ1-5
CASSTGTGGGFGNQPQHF
TGTGCCAGCAGCACTGGGACAGGCGGAGGGTTTGGCAATCAGCCCCAGCATTTT
>TRBV7-2|once|TRBD1|TRBJ2-4
CASSFRDRSGVNIQYF
TGTGCCAGCAGCTTTAGGGACAGAAGTGGGGTAAACATTCAGTACTTC
>TRBV10-2|NA|TRBD1|TRBJ1-1
CASSGEQGGSDTEAFF
TGCGCCAGCTCGGGGGAACAGGGGGGGTCGGACACTGAAGCTTTCTTT
>TRBV13|few|TRBD1|TRBJ1-2
CASSIAPDRAYGYTF
TGTGCCAGCAGCATAGCTCCGGACAGGGCGTATGGCTACACCTTC
>TRBV7-2|NA|TRBD2|TRBJ2-7
CASSLAAGDSYEQYF
TGTGCCAGCAGCTTAGCGGCGGGGGACTCCTACGAGCAGTACTTC
>TRBV28|NA|NA|TRBJ2-1
CASRPFSGPKFF
TGTGCCAGCAGACCCTTCAGCGGTCCCAAGTTCTTC
>TRBV7-3|NA|NA|TRBJ2-7
CASSADGRGEQYF
TGTGCCAGCAGCGCCGACGGTCGGGGGGAGCAGTACTTC
>TRBV29-1|NA|TRBD2|TRBJ2-1
CSSAGTYNEQFF
TGCAGCTCAGCGGGAACTTACAATGAGCAGTTCTTC
>TRBV14|NA|NA|TRBJ2-7
CASGGASSYEQYF
TGTGCCAGCGGCGGGGCCAGCTCCTACGAGCAGTACTTC
>TRBV27|NA|NA|TRBJ2-7
CASGRRSYEQYF
TGTGCCAGCGGGAGGCGCTCCTACGAGCAGTACTTC
>TRBV6-1|NA|NA|TRBJ1-1
CASSGRGGGTEAFF
TGTGCCAGCAGTGGACGGGGGGGAGGTACTGAAGCTTTCTTT
>TRBV7-2|NA|TRBD2|TRBJ2-2
CASSLVGGRYTGELFF
TGTGCCAGCAGCTTAGTTGGCGGGAGGTACACCGGGGAGCTGTTTTTT
>TRBV5-1|NA|TRBD1|TRBJ2-5
CASSLTGAETQYF
TGCGCCAGCAGCTTGACAGGGGCAGAGACCCAGTACTTC
>TRBV5-1|few|TRBD1|TRBJ2-5
CASSPGQGIGQETQYF
TGCGCCAGCAGCCCGGGACAGGGGATAGGTCAAGAGACCCAGTACTTC
>TRBV18|NA|NA|TRBJ1-3
CASSPPPVGNTIYF
TGTGCCAGCTCACCTCCACCAGTCGGAAACACCATATATTTT
>TRBV13|NA|TRBD1|TRBJ2-7
CASSPQGAYEQYF
TGTGCCAGCAGCCCTCAGGGGGCCTACGAGCAGTACTTC
>TRBV15|few|TRBD1|TRBJ1-1
CATSRQDRGNTEAFF
TGTGCCACCAGCAGACAGGACAGGGGGAACACTGAAGCTTTCTTT
>TRBV4-3|once|TRBD2|TRBJ2-7
CASSQDYGRLAISYEQYF
TGCGCCAGCAGCCAAGATTATGGTCGACTAGCGATCTCCTACGAGCAGTACTTC
>TRBV10-1|once|NA|TRBJ2-7
CASSDSDIYEQYF
TGCGCCAGCAGTGACTCTGACATCTACGAGCAGTACTTC
>TRBV9|once|TRBD1|TRBJ1-1
CASSERQGVNTEAFF
TGTGCCAGCAGCGAGCGACAGGGGGTGAACACTGAAGCTTTCTTT
>TRBV6-4|NA|NA|TRBJ2-4
CASSETRHIQYF
TGTGCCAGCAGTGAAACTAGGCACATTCAGTACTTC
>TRBV5-6|NA|NA|TRBJ2-7
CASSLVNRAYEQYF
TGTGCCAGCAGCTTGGTTAACAGGGCCTACGAGCAGTACTTC
>TRBV7-9|NA|NA|TRBJ1-1
CASSLFEEGAFF
TGTGCCAGCAGCTTATTTGAGGAGGGAGCTTTCTTT
>TRBV6-4|few|NA|TRBJ2-6
CASSDAGAGANVLTF
TGTGCCAGCAGTGACGCAGGGGCCGGGGCCAACGTCCTGACTTTC
>TRBV7-6|NA|TRBD1|TRBJ1-3
CASSLGTGYGNTIYF
TGTGCCAGCAGCTTAGGGACAGGGTATGGAAACACCATATATTTT
>TRBV28|NA|NA|TRBJ1-5
CASVRGWYNQPQHF
TGTGCCAGCGTCCGGGGGTGGTACAATCAGCCCCAGCATTTT
>TRBV5-8|NA|NA|TRBJ1-1
CASSLLGNMNTEAFF
TGTGCCAGCAGCTTGCTCGGGAACATGAACACTGAAGCTTTCTTT
>TRBV6-5|NA|NA|TRBJ2-7
CASSYDRNLYEQYF
TGTGCCAGCAGTTACGACAGGAACCTCTACGAGCAGTACTTC
>TRBV27|NA|NA|TRBJ1-2
CASCEVGGQNYGYTF
TGTGCCAGCTGCGAGGTGGGGGGGCAGAACTATGGCTACACCTTC
>TRBV15|few|TRBD1|TRBJ2-7
CATSPGGTGNEQYF
TGTGCCACCAGCCCAGGGGGGACAGGGAACGAGCAGTACTTC
>TRBV20-1|NA|NA|TRBJ2-7
CSARVGYEQYF
TGCAGTGCTAGAGTCGGGTACGAGCAGTACTTC
>TRBV7-9|NA|NA|TRBJ1-1
CASSVRGGTEAFF
TGTGCCAGCAGCGTCCGAGGGGGCACTGAAGCTTTCTTT
>TRBV4-2|once|NA|TRBJ1-2
CASSQGGSGDENYGYTF
TGTGCCAGCAGCCAGGGCGGCTCAGGGGATGAAAACTATGGCTACACCTTC
>TRBV7-2|NA|NA|TRBJ2-3
CASSSTGTRPDTQYF
TGTGCCAGCAGCAGTACAGGGACCCGGCCAGATACGCAGTATTTT
>TRBV29-1|NA|NA|TRBJ2-2
CSVTGTLGLHTGELFF
TGCAGCGTCACCGGGACTCTTGGGCTGCACACCGGGGAGCTGTTTTTT
>TRBV6-6|NA|NA|TRBJ2-5
CASSIQETQYF
TGTGCCAGCAGTATACAAGAGACCCAGTACTTC
>TRBV28|NA|NA|TRBJ2-5
CASRTTGRGETQYF
TGTGCCAGCAGGACCACAGGGAGAGGGGAGACCCAGTACTTC
>TRBV19|NA|TRBD2|TRBJ2-2
CASSIQTSGRASSRTGELFF
TGTGCCAGTAGTATCCAGACTAGCGGGAGGGCCTCATCCCGGACCGGGGAGCTGTTTTTT
>TRBV7-2|NA|TRBD2|TRBJ2-3
CASSLGLAGEEGTQYF
TGTGCCAGCAGCCTAGGACTAGCGGGAGAGGAAGGTACGCAGTATTTT
>TRBV28|NA|NA|TRBJ2-7
CASSKAGYEQYF
TGTGCCAGCAGTAAAGCGGGTTACGAGCAGTACTTC